The rows below give T cell receptor beta chains drawn from one sample of a study of Ad26.COV2.S vaccination and SARS-CoV-2 variants. Here immunoSEQ multiplex PCR was the method, and the copy in TCRdb shows in-frame clones only, minus some. This table holds hundreds of thousands of clones, about 80% found once. The sample here was peripheral blood, taken in a trial of Ad26.COV2.S vaccine versus placebo. The origin of the receptors is a person between 18 and 59 years old who received the Ad26.COV2.S COVID-19 vaccine or a placebo. Both conserved end residues are part of each CDR3. A D gene is named only where the DNA matches it firmly. Size is omitted from some rows. Given values are once, few, many or a class for expanded clones.

TRBV28,TRBJ2-7,-,-,TGTGCCAGCGTCCAGGGGGGTAGCTCCTACGAGCAGTACTTC,CASVQGGSSYEQYF
TRBV6-5,TRBJ2-7,-,-,TGTGCCAGCAGGAGGGTGGCTAGCAGCGAGCAGTACTTC,CASRRVASSEQYF
TRBV7-2,TRBJ1-1,once,-,TGTGCCAGCAGCCCGACCAGGGGGAACACTGAAGCTTTCTTT,CASSPTRGNTEAFF
TRBV5-4,TRBJ1-4,few,-,TGTGCCAGCAGCTTTTATGGAGTCGAAAAACTGTTTTTT,CASSFYGVEKLFF
TRBV5-4,TRBJ2-1,-,TRBD2,TGTGCCAGCCTGAGGCGAGGGAGGGATGAGCAGTTCTTC,CASLRRGRDEQFF
TRBV15,TRBJ2-5,-,-,TGTGCCACCAGCAGAGTTCCCCCTTACGGGGGCTTACAAGAGACCCAGTACTTC,CATSRVPPYGGLQETQYF
TRBV4-1,TRBJ2-7,once,-,TGCGCCAGCAGCCAAGAAATAAGGGGGATCTACGAGCAGTACTTC,CASSQEIRGIYEQYF
TRBV29-1,TRBJ2-2,many,TRBD2,TGCAGCGTTTTGGGTACTAGCGGGAGGAACGCCGGGGAGCTGTTTTTT,CSVLGTSGRNAGELFF
TRBV20-1,TRBJ2-3,-,-,TGCAGTGCTAGGGATAGCAGGGCCCAGTATTTT,CSARDSRAQYF
TRBV2,TRBJ2-3,-,-,TGTGCCAGCAGTGAAGCACGGGGTCCTAACACAGATACGCAGTATTTT,CASSEARGPNTDTQYF
TRBV7-2,TRBJ1-5,-,-,TGTGCCAGCAGCTTAGATGGGGCGCCCAATCAGCCCCAGCATTTT,CASSLDGAPNQPQHF
TRBV5-1,TRBJ2-1,few,-,TGCGCCAGCAGCTTGGTGGGGCACGAGCAGTTCTTC,CASSLVGHEQFF
TRBV5-1,TRBJ1-1,few,-,TGCGCCAGCAAGCAGGGAGGGAGCCAGAACACTGAAGCTTTCTTT,CASKQGGSQNTEAFF
TRBV19,TRBJ2-6,-,-,TGTGCCAGTAGTATCCAGGCATCTGGGGCCAACGTCCTGACTTTC,CASSIQASGANVLTF
TRBV4-1,TRBJ2-2,-,-,TGCGCCAGCAGCCTCGACGTCGGGGGAAGGACCGGGGAGCTGTTTTTT,CASSLDVGGRTGELFF
TRBV19,TRBJ1-1,-,TRBD1,TGTGCCAGTAGTTCGAGGGACAGGCCTCTCGACACTGAAGCTTTCTTT,CASSSRDRPLDTEAFF
TRBV9,TRBJ2-1,-,-,TGTGCCAGCAGCGTCCACGGGGCGAGCTCCTACAATGAGCAGTTCTTC,CASSVHGASSYNEQFF
TRBV5-1,TRBJ2-1,-,TRBD2,TGCGCCAGCAGCCCGACTAGCGGGAGTAAGAATGAGCAGTTCTTC,CASSPTSGSKNEQFF
TRBV27,TRBJ1-4,-,-,TGTGCCAGCAGTTTAAGGATTAATGAAAAACTGTTTTTT,CASSLRINEKLFF
TRBV7-2,TRBJ2-5,-,-,TGTGCCAGCAGCCTAGGGGCCGCCGTGACGACCCAGTACTTC,CASSLGAAVTTQYF
TRBV2,TRBJ2-3,-,TRBD1,TGTGCCAGCAAGCAGGGGGCGGGAGATACGCAGTATTTT,CASKQGAGDTQYF
TRBV19,TRBJ2-7,-,TRBD2,TGTGCCAGTAGTATCGGGACTAGCGGTTACGAGCAGTACTTC,CASSIGTSGYEQYF